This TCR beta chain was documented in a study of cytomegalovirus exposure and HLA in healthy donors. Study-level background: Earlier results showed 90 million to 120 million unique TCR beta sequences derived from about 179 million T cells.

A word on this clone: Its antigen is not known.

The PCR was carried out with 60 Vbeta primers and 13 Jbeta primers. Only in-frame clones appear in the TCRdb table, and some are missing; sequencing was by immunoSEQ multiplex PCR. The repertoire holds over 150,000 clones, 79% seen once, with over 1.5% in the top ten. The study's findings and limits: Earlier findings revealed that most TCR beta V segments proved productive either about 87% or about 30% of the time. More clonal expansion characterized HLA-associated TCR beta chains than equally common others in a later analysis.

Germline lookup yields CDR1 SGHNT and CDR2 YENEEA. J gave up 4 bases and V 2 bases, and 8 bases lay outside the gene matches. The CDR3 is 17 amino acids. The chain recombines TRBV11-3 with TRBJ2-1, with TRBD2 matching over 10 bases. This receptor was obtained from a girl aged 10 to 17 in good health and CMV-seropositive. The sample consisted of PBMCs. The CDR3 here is CASSLNSGGSPYNEQFF. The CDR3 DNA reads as TGTGCCAGCAGCTTAAATAGCGGGGGGTCTCCTTACAATGAGCAGTTCTTC.